This TCR beta chain was profiled in a study of cytotoxic CD8 clonotypes in ibrutinib-treated CLL (dated by TCRdb to about 2021). With respect to the entire study: In this cohort, around 14 patients were treatment-naive and roughly 10 were relapsed/refractory, while fewer than 18 had unmutated IGHV. Responses were partial in about 25 patients and complete in 2; after median around 68 months follow-up, some 14 stayed in remission and about twelve progressed. Response samples were obtained after a median of around 11 months of treatment, with a range of about 6 to 40 months. Samples averaged 255,043 productive templates and 90,000 to 95,000 productive rearrangements. Of the roughly 79 people in the trial, about two dozen had longitudinal samples available. Cryopreserved peripheral blood mononuclear cells were collected before treatment, at response, and at either disease progression or sustained remission. All remission and progressive disease samples were collected while patients were still receiving ibrutinib. Findings and caveats that apply to the study as a whole: Public clonotypes were rare and either contracted or stayed stable during treatment, and the rise in clonality at ibrutinib response reflected the expansion of private clonotypes. Sustained-remission and progressing patients did not have matched sampling times, and lymph node repertoires were not examined. Baseline clonality exceeded that of age-matched healthy donors and correlated strongly with circulating CD8+ T-cell counts. Clonality increased at ibrutinib response, stayed stable in sustained remission, and fell back toward baseline at progression.

A MiSeq instrument was used for deep resolution sequencing, which targeted depths ranging from 1 in 1 million up to 1 in 200,000 T cells, with coverage averaging 10x for each clonotype. TCR beta libraries were generated with the immunoSEQ hsTCRB Kit. On the authors' methods: The data were analyzed with ImmunoSEQ Analyzer and ImmunoSEQ Data Assistant, and V, D and J gene assignments followed IMGT definitions. Clonality was computed as one minus normalized Shannon entropy of productive rearrangement frequencies, ranging from 0 to 1. Public clonotype analysis was restricted to overrepresented clonotypes comprising at least 0.05% of each patient's repertoire. Roughly 13 age-matched healthy donor repertoires from immuneACCESS were used as controls for clonality. TCRdb carries this immuneACCESS record with in-frame sequences only. Its versions omit some clonotypes, under half of them owing to an unresolved V gene in the studies checked, with the rest unexplained. V and J calls and clone size are copied from that table; D and trimming were computed from the DNA. In all, the sample holds 90,000 to 95,000 clones, and more than 70% of those were seen once. The top ten constitute just under 25% of the sample.

The germline V gene (reference sequence) yields MNHNY for CDR1 and SVGAGI for CDR2. Counted from cysteine to phenylalanine, this CDR3 has 15 amino acids. Kept here is only the CDR3 DNA, which spans 45 bases and is read in frame from base 1. The germline V end is reduced by 5 bases and the J end by 7 bases; junction bases left unmatched: 7. According to the study, the label for this sample's time point signals: 20 to 30 months on ibrutinib. Roughly 1.9 micrograms of genomic DNA were extracted from cryopreserved PBMCs for TCR beta library preparation. Longitudinal blood samples from CLL patients on ibrutinib monotherapy underwent high-throughput TCR beta sequencing. Patients were enrolled in a phase 2 open-label single-center ibrutinib monotherapy trial. On this clone: The target of this receptor is not known. The record has no base qualities; no much larger clone is one base away.

Material: PBMCs, obtained after 24 months of ibrutinib treatment. The chain joins TRBV6-6 to TRBJ2-1; 11 bases in between match TRBD2. The TCR originated in a human donor with chronic lymphocytic leukemia. The DNA reads as follows: TGTGCCAGCAGTAATGTAGCGGGAGGGCTGAATGAGCAGTTCTTC. The translation is CASSNVAGGLNEQFF.